The rows below give T cell receptor beta chains drawn from one sample of a study of tumor-infiltrating lymphocytes in primary liver carcinoma. TCRdb itself ran the multiplex PCR reads through MiXCR, one entry per CDR3 protein. This sample yields tens of thousands of distinct CDR3 sequences, of which 60% to 85% are seen a single time; less than 35% belongs to the top ten. The sample taken for sequencing was liver tumor tissue from sampling region 5. Source of these receptors: a man aged 35 to 55 with primary liver carcinoma and hepatitis B virus infection. Both conserved end residues are part of each CDR3. A D gene is named only where the DNA matches it firmly. Some rows mark clone size as missing; the rest say once, few, many or name a class of expanded clone.

many,TRBV12-3/TRBV12-4,-,TRBJ2-7,TGTGCCAGCACCGGGGTGAGCACCTACGAGCAGTACTTC,CASTGVSTYEQYF
-,TRBV29-1,-,TRBJ2-7,TGCAACGCCTCCGCCGGGACATACTACGAGCAGTACTTC,CNASAGTYYEQYF
many,TRBV7-9,TRBD1,TRBJ2-2,TGTGCCAGCAGCGTGGGACAGGGTCGGGCCGGGGAGCTGTTTTTT,CASSVGQGRAGELFF
-,TRBV12-3/TRBV12-4,-,TRBJ2-3,TGTGCCAGCAAAAAGGTTCTGTGCAGAGATACACAGTATTTT,CASKKVLCRDTQYF
-,TRBV6-5,-,TRBJ1-6,TGTGCCAGCAGTTGGGGTAGGGGGGCCATTAATTCGCCCCTCCACTTT,CASSWGRGAINSPLHF
once,TRBV6-5,-,TRBJ1-1,TGTGCCAGCAGTTACGGGGATAGTAACACTGAAGCTTTGTTT,CASSYGDSNTEALF
-,TRBV28,-,TRBJ2-7,TGTGCCAGCAATCTTCAGGGATATGAGCAGTACTTC,CASNLQGYEQYF
-,TRBV10-3,-,TRBJ2-1,TGTGTATCGGTCTCAGGGGAGGGGAATGAGCAGTTCTTC,CVSVSGEGNEQFF
-,TRBV7-9,TRBD2,TRBJ2-7,TGTGCCAGCACCACCGGGACTAGCGGGTCCGAGCAGTACTTC,CASTTGTSGSEQYF
once,TRBV6-1,-,TRBJ2-1,TGTGCCACCCTGGGTGATCAAGTGGACTCCTACAATGAGCAGTTCTTC,CATLGDQVDSYNEQFF
-,TRBV29-1,-,TRBJ2-1,TGTAGCGGATTGTCGGGACCGGGCGTGGATGAGCAGTTCTTC,CSGLSGPGVDEQFF
once,TRBV29-1,TRBD1,TRBJ2-1,TGCAGCACCTTCTCCGGGACAGGCAGCAATGAGCAGTTCTTC,CSTFSGTGSNEQFF
-,TRBV28,TRBD2,TRBJ2-2,TGTGCCAGTAGCCAAGGGAGCGGGAGGGCCGGGTACACCGGGGAGCTGTTTTTT,CASSQGSGRAGYTGELFF
-,TRBV4-1,-,TRBJ2-7,TGCGTCAGCCCCCAGGGCGAGCGGTACTTC,CVSPQGERYF
-,TRBV2,TRBD1,TRBJ2-1,TGTGCCAGCAGCGGGGCTGGGACAGGTCCCTACAATGAGCAGTTCTTC,CASSGAGTGPYNEQFF
once,TRBV4-2,-,TRBJ2-7,TGTGTCAGCAGCCATCTTCTTGCCTACGAGCAGTACTTC,CVSSHLLAYEQYF
many,TRBV24-1,-,TRBJ2-3,TGTGCCACCGGTGATACACCCAGGGATACGCAGTATTTT,CATGDTPRDTQYF
many,TRBV4-2,TRBD1,TRBJ2-7,TGTGCCAGCAGCCTCAATACAGGGGGCGCTTCCCACGAGCAGTACTTC,CASSLNTGGASHEQYF
once,TRBV4-2,-,TRBJ1-2,TGTGCCAGGAGCCAAGAGGAGTATGGCTACAGCTTC,CARSQEEYGYSF
-,TRBV12-3/TRBV12-4,TRBD1,TRBJ1-5,TGTGCCAGCAGACCCACAGGGGTGGACAATCAGCCCCAGCATTTT,CASRPTGVDNQPQHF
-,TRBV6-5,-,TRBJ2-6,TGTGCCAGCAGGGCAGGGGACGGAACCGGGGCCAATGTCCTGACTTTC,CASRAGDGTGANVLTF
-,TRBV6-5,TRBD2,TRBJ2-3,TGTGCCAGCAATCTGGCGGGGGATACTACAGTTACGCAGTATTTT,CASNLAGDTTVTQYF
many,TRBV6-5,TRBD2,TRBJ2-1,TGTGCCAGCAGTTACTCTAGTACTAGCGGGAGTCGGAAGTTCTTC,CASSYSSTSGSRKFF
-,TRBV20-1,TRBD2,TRBJ2-7,TGCAGTGCTAGGGGGACTAGCGGGAGAGGGTCGGCCTACGAGCAGTACTTC,CSARGTSGRGSAYEQYF
-,TRBV5-4,-,TRBJ2-5,TGTGCCAGCAGCTCGGCGTCAGACGAAGAGACCCAGTACTTC,CASSSASDEETQYF
many,TRBV6-5,-,TRBJ1-3,TGTGCCAGCAGTTTTACGGGGGTTGGAAACACCATATATTTT,CASSFTGVGNTIYF
few,TRBV19,-,TRBJ1-1,TGTGCCAGTAGTATAGGAGTGGGGGCACCGATGAACACTGAAGCTTTCTTT,CASSIGVGAPMNTEAFF
-,TRBV28,-,TRBJ1-1,TGTGCCGATCACAGCCGGGGGTTGAACACTGAAGCTTTCTTT,CADHSRGLNTEAFF
many,TRBV12-3/TRBV12-4,TRBD2,TRBJ2-3,TGTGCCAGCAAGCTAGCGGGAGGGCGGACAGATACGCAGTATTTT,CASKLAGGRTDTQYF
-,TRBV6-1,-,TRBJ1-1,TGCGCCAGCGGGGGCTGTGGGACGGCGAACACAGAAGCTTTCTTT,CASGGCGTANTEAFF
-,TRBV6-1,-,TRBJ2-2,TGTGCCAGCAGTTTAACAGGGTACTCGCCCAACACCAGGGAGTTGTTTTTT,CASSLTGYSPNTRELFF
-,TRBV18,TRBD2,TRBJ2-1,TGTGCCAGCTCTTTATTGGCGCGGGAGGGACAATACAATGAGCAGTTCTTC,CASSLLAREGQYNEQFF
-,TRBV11-2,-,TRBJ2-1,TGTATCAGCAGCACAGGGACGGGCAGTTATAATGAGCAGTTCTTC,CISSTGTGSYNEQFF
-,TRBV11-2,TRBD2,TRBJ2-3,TGTGTCAGCGGCCACACTAGCGGCTTCGAGGATACGCACTATTTT,CVSGHTSGFEDTHYF
-,TRBV6-1,-,TRBJ2-6,TGTGCCAGTACTCTCGATTGGGGAAACTCTGGGGCCAACGTCCTGACTTTC,CASTLDWGNSGANVLTF